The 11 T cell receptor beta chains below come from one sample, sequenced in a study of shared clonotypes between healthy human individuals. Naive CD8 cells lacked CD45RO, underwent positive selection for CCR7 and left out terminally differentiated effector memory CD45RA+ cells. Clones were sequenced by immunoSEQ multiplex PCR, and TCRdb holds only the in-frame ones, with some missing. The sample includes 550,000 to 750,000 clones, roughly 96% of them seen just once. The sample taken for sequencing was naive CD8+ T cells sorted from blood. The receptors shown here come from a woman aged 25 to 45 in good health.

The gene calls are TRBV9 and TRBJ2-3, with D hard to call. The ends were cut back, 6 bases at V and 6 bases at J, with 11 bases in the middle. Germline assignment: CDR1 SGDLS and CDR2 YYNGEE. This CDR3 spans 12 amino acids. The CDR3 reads CASTGSVDTQYF. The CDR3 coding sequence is TGTGCCAGCACCGGATCTGTGGATACGCAGTATTTT.

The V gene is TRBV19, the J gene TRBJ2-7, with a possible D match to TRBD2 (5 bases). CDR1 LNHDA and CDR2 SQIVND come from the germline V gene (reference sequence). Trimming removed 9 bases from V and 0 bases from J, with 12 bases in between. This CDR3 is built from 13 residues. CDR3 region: CASRLGSSYEQYF. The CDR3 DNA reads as TGTGCCAGCCGGCTGGGGAGCTCCTACGAGCAGTACTTC.

CDR3 loop: CASSLYGGGPYEQYF. The CDR3 region has the DNA TGTGCCAGCAGCTTATATGGGGGAGGGCCCTACGAGCAGTACTTC. V and J are TRBV7-2 and TRBJ2-7, with 7 bases identical to TRBD2. Germline values: CDR1 SGHTA, CDR2 FQGNSA. The CDR3 totals 15 residues. The V segment lost 2 bases and the J segment 2 bases; nucleotides outside the gene matches: 6. Combining the CDR3 with reference TRBV7-2 and TRBJ2-7 gives the whole variable domain GAGVSQSPSNKVTEKGKDVELRCDPISGHTALYWYRQSLGQGLEFLIYFQGNSAPDKSGLPSDRFSAERTGGSVSTLTIQRTQQEDSAVYLCASSLYGGGPYEQYFGPGTRLTVT.

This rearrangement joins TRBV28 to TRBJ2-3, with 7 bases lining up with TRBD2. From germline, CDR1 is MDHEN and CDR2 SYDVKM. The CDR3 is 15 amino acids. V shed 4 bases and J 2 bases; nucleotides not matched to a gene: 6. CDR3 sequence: CASSSTSESTDTQYF. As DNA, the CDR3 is TGTGCCAGCAGTTCCACTAGCGAATCCACAGATACGCAGTATTTT.

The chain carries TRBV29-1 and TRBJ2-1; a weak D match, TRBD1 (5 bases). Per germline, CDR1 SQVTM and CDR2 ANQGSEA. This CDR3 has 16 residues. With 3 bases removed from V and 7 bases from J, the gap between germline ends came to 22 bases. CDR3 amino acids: CSVEGLRGLTKNEQFF. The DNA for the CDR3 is TGCAGCGTTGAGGGGCTTCGTGGTTTGACAAAGAATGAGCAGTTCTTC.

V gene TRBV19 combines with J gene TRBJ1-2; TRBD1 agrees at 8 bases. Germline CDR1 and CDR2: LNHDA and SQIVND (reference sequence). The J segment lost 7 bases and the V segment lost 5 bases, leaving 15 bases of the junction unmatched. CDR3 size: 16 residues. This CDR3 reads CASSPPRGQGSGGYTF. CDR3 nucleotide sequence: TGTGCCAGTAGTCCCCCGCGTGGACAGGGTTCGGGTGGCTACACCTTC.

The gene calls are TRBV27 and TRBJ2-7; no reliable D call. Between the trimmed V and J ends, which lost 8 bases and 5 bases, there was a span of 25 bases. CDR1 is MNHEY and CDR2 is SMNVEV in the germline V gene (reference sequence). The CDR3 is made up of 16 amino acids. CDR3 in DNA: TGTGCCAGCGGATCGTCCCTGTGGCAGGAAGACCACGAGCAGTACTTC. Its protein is CASGSSLWQEDHEQYF.

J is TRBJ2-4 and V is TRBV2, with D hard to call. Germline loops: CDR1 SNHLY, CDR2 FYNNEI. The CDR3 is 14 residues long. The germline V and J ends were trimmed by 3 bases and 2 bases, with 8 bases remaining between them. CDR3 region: CASSEPGPKNIQYF. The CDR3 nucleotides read TGTGCCAGCAGTGAGCCCGGACCCAAAAACATTCAGTACTTC.

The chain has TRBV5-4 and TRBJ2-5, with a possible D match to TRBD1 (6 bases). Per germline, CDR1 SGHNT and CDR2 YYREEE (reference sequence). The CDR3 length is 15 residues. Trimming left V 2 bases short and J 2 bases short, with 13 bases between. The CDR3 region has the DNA TGTGCCAGCAGCTTCCCGGGACAAAAACAAGAGACCCAGTACTTC. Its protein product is CASSFPGQKQETQYF. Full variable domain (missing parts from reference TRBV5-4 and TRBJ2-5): ETGVTQSPTHLIKTRGQQVTLRCSSQSGHNTVSWYQQALGQGPQFIFQYYREEENGRGNFPPRFSGLQFPNYSSELNVNALELDDSALYLCASSFPGQKQETQYFGPGTRLLVL.

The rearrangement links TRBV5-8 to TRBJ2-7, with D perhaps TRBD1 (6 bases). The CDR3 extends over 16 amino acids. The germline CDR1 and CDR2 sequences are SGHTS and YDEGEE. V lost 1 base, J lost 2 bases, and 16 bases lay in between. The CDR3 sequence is CASSLNRVIFAYEQYF. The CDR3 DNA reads TGTGCCAGCAGCTTGAACAGGGTCATTTTTGCCTACGAGCAGTACTTC.

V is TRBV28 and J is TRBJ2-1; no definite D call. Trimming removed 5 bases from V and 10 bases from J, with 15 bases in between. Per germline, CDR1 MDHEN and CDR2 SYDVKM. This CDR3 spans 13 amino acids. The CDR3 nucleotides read TGTGCCAGCAGTCTCCCCTTGATGGCGGAGCAGTTCTTC. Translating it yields CASSLPLMAEQFF.